A selection of T cell receptor beta chains follows, all from one sample in a study of blood T cell repertoires in COVID-19. Only in-frame clones appear in the TCRdb table, and some are missing; sequencing was by immunoSEQ multiplex PCR. The sample gives approximately 52,000 clones, around 80% of which show up once; under 15% is in the top ten. Sequencing was done on a sample of peripheral blood. Receptor source: a woman older than 75 with acute or convalescent COVID-19. CDR3s include the opening cysteine and the closing phenylalanine or tryptophan. Fields, in order: V gene, clone size, J gene, D gene, CDR3 protein, CDR3 DNA. D genes are given only for firm matches. Size is omitted from some rows. Given values are once, few, many or a class for expanded clones.

TRBV20-1	.	TRBJ1-1	.	CSATGNTEAFF	TGCAGTGCTACGGGTAACACTGAAGCTTTCTTT
TRBV3-1/TRBV3-2	.	TRBJ1-1	.	CASSYNADTEAFF	TGTGCCAGCAGTTATAATGCAGACACTGAAGCTTTCTTT
TRBV5-5	few	TRBJ1-2	.	CASSQTTVNYGYTF	TGTGCCAGCAGCCAAACGACAGTAAACTATGGCTACACCTTC
TRBV7-2	.	TRBJ1-5	.	CASSRDYDQPQHF	TGTGCCAGCAGCCGAGACTATGATCAGCCCCAGCATTTT
TRBV5-1	.	TRBJ2-3	TRBD1	CASSLMGQGAQGDTQYF	TGCGCCAGCAGCTTGATGGGACAGGGGGCTCAGGGAGATACGCAGTATTTT
TRBV3-1/TRBV3-2	.	TRBJ2-1	.	CASSRQRRPFYNEQFF	TGTGCCAGCAGCCGGCAGCGAAGACCTTTTTACAATGAGCAGTTCTTC
TRBV3-1/TRBV3-2	.	TRBJ2-3	.	CASSAALNTDTQYF	TGTGCCAGCAGCGCCGCGCTGAACACAGATACGCAGTATTTT
TRBV7-9	.	TRBJ1-2	.	CASSFLGQGDGYTF	TGTGCCAGCAGCTTTCTTGGCCAGGGTGACGGCTACACCTTC
TRBV4-1	.	TRBJ1-2	TRBD1	CASSQPGQGYGYTF	TGCGCCAGCAGCCAACCGGGACAGGGCTATGGCTACACCTTC
TRBV5-4	once	TRBJ1-6	TRBD1	CASSYGGTAYNSPLHF	TGTGCCAGCAGCTACGGAGGGACAGCCTATAATTCACCCCTCCACTTT
TRBV19	.	TRBJ1-2	.	CASSPSTVTNYGYTF	TGTGCCAGTAGTCCATCTACAGTTACTAACTATGGCTACACCTTC
TRBV5-1	.	TRBJ1-2	TRBD1	CASSVDRDVSGYTF	TGCGCCAGCAGCGTTGACAGGGATGTTAGCGGCTACACCTTC
TRBV19	.	TRBJ1-1	.	CASSQGMITEAFF	TGTGCCAGTAGTCAGGGGATGATTACTGAAGCTTTCTTT
TRBV4-1	once	TRBJ1-1	.	CASSQLSAGRPNTEAFF	TGCGCCAGCAGCCAATTGTCGGCGGGCAGGCCGAACACTGAAGCTTTCTTT
TRBV11-2	.	TRBJ1-6	.	CASDNAHTNSPLHF	TGTGCCAGCGACAATGCCCATACGAATTCACCCCTCCACTTT
TRBV7-8	.	TRBJ1-5	.	CASSLEGKNSNQPQHF	TGTGCCAGCAGCTTAGAGGGGAAGAATAGCAATCAGCCCCAGCATTTT
TRBV30	.	TRBJ1-3	.	CAWTRGSSGNTIYF	TGTGCCTGGACCAGGGGTTCCTCTGGAAACACCATATATTTT
TRBV7-9	.	TRBJ1-4	.	CASSSTGRTNEKLFF	TGTGCCAGCAGCTCGACGGGGAGAACTAATGAAAAACTGTTTTTT
TRBV24-1	large	TRBJ2-5	TRBD1	CATSDLSSSGGTQYF	TGTGCCACCAGTGATTTATCATCCTCAGGGGGGACCCAGTACTTC
TRBV6-5	.	TRBJ1-1	.	CAGSYLRRLNTEAFF	TGTGCCGGCAGTTACTTGCGGAGGTTGAACACTGAAGCTTTCTTT
TRBV6-1	.	TRBJ1-1	TRBD1	CASSENRGSAEAFF	TGTGCCAGCAGTGAAAACAGGGGGAGCGCTGAAGCTTTCTTT
TRBV4-1	.	TRBJ2-2	.	CASSQGLQGGTGELFF	TGCGCCAGCAGCCAAGGTCTACAGGGTGGAACCGGGGAGCTGTTTTTT
TRBV18	.	TRBJ1-3	TRBD1	CASSPLQGVSTGNTIYF	TGTGCCAGCTCACCACTACAGGGGGTATCTACTGGAAACACCATATATTTT
TRBV3-1/TRBV3-2	.	TRBJ1-1	.	CASSPTRGQRTEAFF	TGTGCCAGCAGCCCAACGCGGGGGCAGCGCACTGAAGCTTTCTTT
TRBV7-8	few	TRBJ1-6	.	CASSPLGSLSNSPLHF	TGTGCCAGCAGCCCGTTGGGGAGTTTAAGTAATTCACCCCTCCACTTT
TRBV5-1	.	TRBJ2-7	.	CASSLASGIYEQYF	TGCGCCAGCAGCTTGGCCTCGGGTATTTACGAGCAGTACTTC
TRBV12-3/TRBV12-4	many	TRBJ1-1	.	CASSRARGTEAFF	TGTGCCAGCAGTAGGGCAAGGGGAACTGAAGCTTTCTTT
TRBV5-4	.	TRBJ1-4	.	CASSLGAALNEKLFF	TGTGCCAGCAGCTTGGGTGCAGCGTTAAATGAAAAACTGTTTTTT
TRBV7-9	.	TRBJ2-5	TRBD2	CASSLNFGGGVQETQYF	TGTGCCAGCAGCTTAAACTTCGGCGGGGGAGTTCAAGAGACCCAGTACTTC
TRBV4-2	.	TRBJ2-5	.	CASSQGRVNQETQYF	TGTGCCAGCAGCCAAGGTCGCGTGAACCAAGAGACCCAGTACTTC
TRBV6-5	few	TRBJ1-1	TRBD1	CASSKPGQGNTEAFF	TGTGCCAGCAGTAAACCGGGACAGGGAAACACTGAAGCTTTCTTT
TRBV29-1	.	TRBJ1-4	TRBD1	CSVEQTRDRGQEKLFF	TGCAGCGTTGAACAGACCAGGGACAGGGGCCAAGAAAAACTGTTTTTT
TRBV2	once	TRBJ2-1	TRBD2	CASSGTSGGSYNEQFF	TGTGCCAGCAGCGGCACTAGCGGGGGGTCGTACAATGAGCAGTTCTTC
TRBV2	.	TRBJ1-2	TRBD1	CAPQGVTNYGYTF	TGTGCGCCCCAGGGGGTAACCAACTATGGCTACACCTTC
TRBV7-9	once	TRBJ1-3	.	CASSAYTDSSGNTIYF	TGTGCCAGCAGCGCGTACACGGACTCCTCTGGAAACACCATATATTTT
TRBV4-1	.	TRBJ1-1	TRBD1	CASSQDNRQGTEAFF	TGCGCCAGCAGCCAAGATAACCGACAGGGCACTGAAGCTTTCTTT
TRBV27	.	TRBJ1-2	TRBD1	CASSILQGAGYGYTF	TGTGCCAGCAGTATCCTACAGGGGGCAGGATATGGCTACACCTTC
TRBV7-2	.	TRBJ2-7	.	CASSSVGGPREQYF	TGTGCCAGCAGCTCGGTGGGGGGGCCAAGAGAGCAGTACTTC
TRBV4-1	.	TRBJ1-2	.	CASSQVSGAPTYGYTF	TGCGCCAGCAGCCAAGTCTCTGGAGCGCCTACTTATGGCTACACCTTC
TRBV7-9	.	TRBJ2-7	.	CASSETGFHEQYF	TGTGCCAGCAGCGAAACAGGGTTCCACGAGCAGTACTTC
TRBV11-2	.	TRBJ1-1	.	CASSLVPPEPEAFF	TGTGCCAGCAGCTTAGTCCCCCCGGAGCCTGAAGCTTTCTTT
TRBV5-1	.	TRBJ1-5	TRBD1	CASSLGGTGDQPQHF	TGCGCCAGCAGCTTGGGAGGGACAGGGGACCAGCCCCAGCATTTT
TRBV19	.	TRBJ2-2	TRBD1	CASRPDRGTGELFF	TGTGCCAGTAGACCGGACAGGGGCACCGGGGAGCTGTTTTTT
TRBV7-6	.	TRBJ1-3	TRBD1	CASSPGTATGNTIYF	TGTGCCAGCAGCCCTGGGACAGCAACTGGAAACACCATATATTTT
TRBV7-9	.	TRBJ2-1	TRBD2	CASSLQGGRFGEQFF	TGTGCCAGCAGCTTACAGGGAGGGAGGTTTGGTGAGCAGTTCTTC
TRBV30	.	TRBJ2-6	.	CAWNGGPGANVLTF	TGTGCCTGGAACGGAGGGCCCGGGGCCAACGTCCTGACTTTC
TRBV15	few	TRBJ2-1	TRBD1	CATSGPAGGASYNEQFF	TGTGCCACCAGCGGCCCCGCAGGGGGCGCGTCCTACAATGAGCAGTTCTTC
TRBV19	.	TRBJ1-2	TRBD1	CASSINFGTGHGYTF	TGTGCCAGTAGTATTAATTTCGGGACAGGACATGGCTACACCTTC
TRBV27	once	TRBJ1-2	.	CASSTGRNYGYTF	TGTGCCAGCAGTACAGGACGGAACTATGGCTACACCTTC
TRBV4-1	.	TRBJ2-2	TRBD1	CASSQVDRQTGELFF	TGCGCCAGCAGCCAAGTGGACAGGCAAACCGGGGAGCTGTTTTTT
TRBV5-6	.	TRBJ1-6	.	CASSLWAADNSPLHF	TGTGCCAGCAGCTTATGGGCAGCGGATAATTCACCCCTCCACTTT
TRBV9	.	TRBJ1-2	.	CASSPGGGEPGYTF	TGTGCCAGCAGCCCCGGCGGGGGGGAACCTGGCTACACCTTC
TRBV6-5	once	TRBJ2-7	TRBD1	CASGYRGPYEQYF	TGTGCCAGCGGGTACAGGGGCCCCTACGAGCAGTACTTC
TRBV6-6	once	TRBJ2-3	.	CASSFRGKISTDTQYF	TGTGCCAGCAGTTTCCGGGGGAAGATTAGCACAGATACGCAGTATTTT
TRBV10-1	.	TRBJ1-5	.	CATPTGDSNQPQHF	TGCGCCACCCCGACAGGAGATAGCAATCAGCCCCAGCATTTT
TRBV14	.	TRBJ2-7	TRBD2	CASSQGDYHHEQYF	TGTGCCAGCAGCCAGGGGGACTACCACCACGAGCAGTACTTC
TRBV9	.	TRBJ1-3	TRBD1	CASSARQGATDTIYF	TGTGCCAGCAGCGCACGACAGGGGGCGACGGACACCATATATTTT
TRBV29-1	.	TRBJ1-1	.	CSAEVANTEAFF	TGCAGCGCCGAGGTCGCGAACACTGAAGCTTTCTTT
TRBV28	few	TRBJ1-2	.	CASSTQTGYGYTF	TGTGCCAGCAGTACCCAGACAGGCTATGGCTACACCTTC
TRBV3-1/TRBV3-2	.	TRBJ1-3	.	CASSQELTLSGNTIYF	TGTGCCAGCAGCCAAGAACTCACCCTCTCTGGAAACACCATATATTTT